These 5 T cell receptor beta chains were all obtained from the same sample, sequenced in a study of blood T cell repertoires in COVID-19. Here immunoSEQ multiplex PCR was the method, and the copy in TCRdb shows in-frame clones only, minus some. The sample records about 180,000 clones, 70% to 90% being singletons. Material for sequencing was peripheral blood. The receptors here all came from a man aged 35 to 55 with active or convalescent COVID-19.

This clone was detected many times. The rearrangement links TRBV2 to TRBJ1-1; D possibly corresponds to TRBD1 (6 bases). The V gene lost 8 bases and the J gene lost 4 bases, with 14 bases spanning the gap. CDR1 is SNHLY and CDR2 is FYNNEI in the germline V gene. The CDR3 is 13 residues long. The CDR3 DNA reads as TGTGCCAGCGGCAGGGGTGAGGGCACTGAAGCTTTCTTT. Translation gives CASGRGEGTEAFF.

The V call is TRBV12-3 or TRBV12-4, the J call TRBJ1-2; D call uncertain. Trimming took off 0 bases at V and 5 bases at J, with 7 bases between the two ends. The CDR3 loop spans 13 amino acids. CDR3 region: CASSLAGSYGYTF. The DNA for the CDR3 is TGTGCCAGCAGTTTAGCCGGTAGTTATGGCTACACCTTC.

A single count supports this clone. The chain links TRBV7-2 to TRBJ1-1; the match to TRBD1 covers 9 bases. V lost 5 bases to trimming and J lost 2 bases; unmatched junction nucleotides: 6. The CDR3 spans 15 residues. CDR1 and CDR2 from the germline V gene are SGHTA and FQGNSA. CDR3 sequence (DNA): TGTGCCAGCAGCACACAGGGGGCCATTAACACTGAAGCTTTCTTT. As protein: CASSTQGAINTEAFF.

V usage is TRBV4-1 and J usage is TRBJ1-3; TRBD1 might be the D (5 bases). Germline CDR1 and CDR2: MGHRA and YSYEKL. The V gene lost 1 base and the J gene lost 2 bases, with 12 bases spanning the gap. CDR3 length equals 16 residues. The CDR3 region is CASSQVSRAPGNTIYF. CDR3 DNA sequence: TGCGCCAGCAGCCAAGTTTCCAGGGCCCCTGGAAACACCATATATTTT.

This chain links TRBV20-1 with TRBJ1-1; no firm D call. Deletions cut 3 bases from V and 4 bases from J, with 9 bases between. Germline V CDR1 and CDR2: DFQATT, SNEGSKA (reference sequence). This CDR3 is built from 12 residues. The CDR3 region is CSASSGVTEAFF. CDR3 nucleotide sequence: TGCAGTGCTAGTTCCGGGGTCACTGAAGCTTTCTTT.